This T cell receptor (beta chain) is drawn from a study of early T cells in non-severe SARS-CoV-2 infection. The wider study: Chains were not paired, and sequencing was done on bulk RNA from unsorted whole blood. Notes on the study in general: Matching with VDJdb favored anti-spike CD8 responses (missing private and CD4 specificities).

Trimming shortened V by 3 bases and J by 1 base, and 14 bases separated the two germline ends. Looked up from germline, CDR1 is KGHSH and CDR2 is LQKENI. The CDR3 is 16 amino acids. This clonotype was recorded many times. What it binds is unknown. Separate cDNA molecules each had unique molecular identifiers attached to them. TCRdb used MiXCR to reprocess the 5' RACE reads, holding one entry per CDR3 protein. Of about 92,000 distinct CDR3 sequences in the sample, 12% to 15% were seen once. This receptor was obtained from an adult who was a healthcare worker with PCR-confirmed SARS-CoV-2 infection or an uninfected control (not recorded which). Sequences were obtained from whole blood. The gene calls are TRBV18 and TRBJ2-3; tentative D call: TRBD1 (5 bases). The CDR3 loop reads CASSPGAVPGTDTQYF. As DNA, the CDR3 is TGTGCCAGCTCACCTGGGGCTGTCCCCGGCACAGATACGCAGTATTTT. The variable domain in full, with the rest retrieved from reference TRBV18 and TRBJ2-3, is NAGVMQNPRHLVRRRGQEARLRCSPMKGHSHVYWYRQLPEEGLKFMVYLQKENIIDESGMPKERFSAEFPKEGPSILRIQQVVRGDSAAYFCASSPGAVPGTDTQYFGPGTRLTVL.